Following are 3 T cell receptor beta chains from one sample sequenced in a study of early T cells in non-severe SARS-CoV-2 infection (TCRdb year 2021). Libraries were constructed by 5' RACE. The instrument was a NextSeq 500. TCRdb passed the public sequencing reads through fastp at Q25 and MiXCR, retaining productive beta sequences. Merged by CDR3 protein, the rows form single entries marked with the most common genes and DNA. The sample records about 48,000 distinct CDR3 sequences, around 6% of which are singletons. The top ten hold approximately 4.1% of the sample. Sequenced: whole blood. All receptors derive from an adult who was a healthcare worker with PCR-confirmed SARS-CoV-2 infection or an uninfected control (not recorded which).

This clonotype was seen more than once but under ten times. This chain connects TRBV11-2 to TRBJ1-5; a weak D match, TRBD1 (5 bases). The CDR3 loop spans 13 amino acids. Germline CDR1 reads SGHAT; CDR2 reads FQNNGV. V lost 6 bases and J 3 bases, leaving 9 bases between the germline ends. The CDR3 bases are TGTGCCAGCAGATCGGGGCTCAATCAGCCCCAGCATTTT. Its protein is CASRSGLNQPQHF.

This clonotype has just a few counts. The genes are TRBV18 and TRBJ2-7; 15 bases match TRBD2. Trimming took 6 bases from V and 6 from J; bases not matched to a gene: 9. CDR3 length equals 16 residues. Germline values: CDR1 KGHSH, CDR2 LQKENI. Written as DNA, the CDR3 is TGTGCCAGCTCCTATGGACTAGCGGGAGGGCCGACCGAGCAGTACTTC. Protein sequence: CASSYGLAGGPTEQYF.

This clonotype has more than one count but fewer than ten. The chain uses TRBV12-3 or TRBV12-4 and TRBJ2-5; D possibly matches TRBD1 or TRBD2 (5 bases each). There are 11 residues in the CDR3. Trimming took off 11 bases at V and 8 bases at J, with 15 bases between the two ends. In nucleotides, the CDR3 is TGTGCCGTCGGGACGCTTGGAACCCAGTACTTC. The encoded protein is CAVGTLGTQYF.